This T cell receptor beta chain was obtained from a study of technical replicates of blood from several donors. The V segment lost 2 bases and the J segment 2 bases; nucleotides outside the gene matches: 1. This CDR3 is built from 16 residues. Germline values: CDR1 MNHEY, CDR2 SMNVEV (reference sequence). Sequencing was performed with immunoSEQ multiplex PCR; in TCRdb, only in-frame clones are kept and a portion is missing. The profile shows approximately 95,000 clones, roughly 96% of them singletons. The receptor comes from a human donor in good health. The chain carries TRBV27 and TRBJ2-3, with 13 bases aligning to TRBD2. Sequencing was carried out using T cells isolated from PBMCs. CDR3 DNA: TGTGCCAGCAGTTTAGGACTAGCGGGAGTCACAGATACGCAGTATTTT. It specifies CASSLGLAGVTDTQYF.